Listed here are 2 T cell receptor beta chains from one sample, sequenced in a study of blood T cell repertoires in COVID-19. Measured with immunoSEQ multiplex PCR; TCRdb has only the in-frame clones, and not every one. This table has approximately 180,000 clones, 80% to 90% appearing once. The sequencing input was peripheral blood. These receptors were collected from a man aged 55 to 70 with acute or convalescent COVID-19.

The chain couples TRBV7-2 to TRBJ1-5, with TRBD1 identical over 7 bases. J gave up 4 bases and V 5 bases, and 5 bases lay outside the gene matches. The CDR3 covers 14 residues. Germline CDR1 is SGHTA and CDR2 is FQGNSA. CDR3 bases: TGTGCCAGCAGCCGGGGACAGTTAAATCAGCCCCAGCATTTT. It is translated as CASSRGQLNQPQHF.

The count of this clone is one. The V call is TRBV3-1 (or the pseudogene TRBV3-2), the J call TRBJ1-1, with a weak D call TRBD1 (6 bases). The V gene's germline CDR1 is LGHDT and CDR2 YNNKEL (reference sequence). V lost 1 base to trimming and J lost 12 bases, with 12 bases between them. The CDR3 runs to 12 residues. CDR3 nucleotides: TGTGCCAGCAGCCAAGGACAGGCGAGGTCTTTCTTT. Encoded protein: CASSQGQARSFF.